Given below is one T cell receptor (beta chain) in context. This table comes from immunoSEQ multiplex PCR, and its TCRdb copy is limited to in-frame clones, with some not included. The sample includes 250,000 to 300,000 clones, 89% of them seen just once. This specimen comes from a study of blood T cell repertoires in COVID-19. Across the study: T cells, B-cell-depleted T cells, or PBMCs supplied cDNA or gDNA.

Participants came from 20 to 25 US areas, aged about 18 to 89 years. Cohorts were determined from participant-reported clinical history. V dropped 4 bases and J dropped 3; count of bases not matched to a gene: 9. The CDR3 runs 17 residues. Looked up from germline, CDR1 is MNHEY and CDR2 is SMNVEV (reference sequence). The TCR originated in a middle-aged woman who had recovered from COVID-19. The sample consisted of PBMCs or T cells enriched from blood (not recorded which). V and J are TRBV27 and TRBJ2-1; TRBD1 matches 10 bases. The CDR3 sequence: CASSWGQGIPNYNEQFF. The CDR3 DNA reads TGTGCCAGCAGTTGGGGACAGGGGATCCCTAACTACAATGAGCAGTTCTTC.